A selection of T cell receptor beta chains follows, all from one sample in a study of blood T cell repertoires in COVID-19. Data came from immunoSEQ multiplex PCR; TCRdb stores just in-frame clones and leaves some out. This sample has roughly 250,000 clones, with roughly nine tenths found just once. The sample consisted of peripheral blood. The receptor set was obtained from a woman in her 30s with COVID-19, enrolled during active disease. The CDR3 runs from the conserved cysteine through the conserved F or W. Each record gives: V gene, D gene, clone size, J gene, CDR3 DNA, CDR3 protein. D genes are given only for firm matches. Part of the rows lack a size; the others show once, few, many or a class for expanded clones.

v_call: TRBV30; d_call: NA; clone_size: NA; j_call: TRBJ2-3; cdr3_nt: TGTGCCTGGAGGACCCCAGGGAAAACAGATACGCAGTATTTT; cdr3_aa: CAWRTPGKTDTQYF
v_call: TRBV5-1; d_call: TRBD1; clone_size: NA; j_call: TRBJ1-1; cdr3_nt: TGCGCCAGCAGCTCGGACAGGGTAGGGACTGAAGCTTTCTTT; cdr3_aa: CASSSDRVGTEAFF
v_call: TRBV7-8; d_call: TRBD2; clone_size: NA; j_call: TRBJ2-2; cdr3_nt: TGTGCCAGCAGCTTACTAGCGGGGGGACGCACCGGGGAGCTGTTTTTT; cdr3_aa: CASSLLAGGRTGELFF
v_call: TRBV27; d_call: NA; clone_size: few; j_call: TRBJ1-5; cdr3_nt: TGTGCCAGCAGTTCCCCAGGGGATTTAGATCAGCCCCAGCATTTT; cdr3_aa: CASSSPGDLDQPQHF
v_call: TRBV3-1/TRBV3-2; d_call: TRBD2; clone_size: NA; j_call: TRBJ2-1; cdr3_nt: TGTGCCAGCGAGCGGGGGTCACGTCGATCATACAATGAGCAGTTCTTC; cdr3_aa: CASERGSRRSYNEQFF
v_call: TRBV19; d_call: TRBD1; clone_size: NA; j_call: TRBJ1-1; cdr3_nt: TGTGCCAGTACTTACGGACAGGGTGTCACTGAAGCTTTCTTT; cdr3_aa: CASTYGQGVTEAFF
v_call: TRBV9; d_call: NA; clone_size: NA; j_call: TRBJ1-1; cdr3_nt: TGTGCCAGCAGCGAAGAAGGGGGGAACACTGAAGCTTTCTTT; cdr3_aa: CASSEEGGNTEAFF
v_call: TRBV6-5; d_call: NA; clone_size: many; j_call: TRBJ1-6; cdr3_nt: TGTGCCAGCCGGGGGGGAGGGGATTCACCCCTCCACTTT; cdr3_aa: CASRGGGDSPLHF
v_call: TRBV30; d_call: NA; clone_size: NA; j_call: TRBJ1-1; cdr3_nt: TGTGCCTGGAGGACAGGTTTTACTGAAGCTTTCTTT; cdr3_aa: CAWRTGFTEAFF
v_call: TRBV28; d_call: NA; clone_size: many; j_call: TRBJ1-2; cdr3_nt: TGTGCCAGCAGTTTACTCCGGAGGGGGGGTACGGTTCGTGGCTACACCTTC; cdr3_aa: CASSLLRRGGTVRGYTF
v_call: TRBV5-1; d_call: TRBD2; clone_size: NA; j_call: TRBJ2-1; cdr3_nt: TGCGCCAGCAGCTCTCCAGGACTAGCGGGCGGTGAGCAGTTCTTC; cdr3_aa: CASSSPGLAGGEQFF
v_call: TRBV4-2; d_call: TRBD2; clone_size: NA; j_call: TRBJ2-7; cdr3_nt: TGTGCCAGCAGCCACCTAGCGGGGCAATCCTACGAGCAGTACTTC; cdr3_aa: CASSHLAGQSYEQYF
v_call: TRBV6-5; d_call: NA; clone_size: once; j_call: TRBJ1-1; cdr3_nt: TGTGCCAGCAGTTACGCCCACCCGGACAAAGGCACTGAAGCTTTCTTT; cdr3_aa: CASSYAHPDKGTEAFF
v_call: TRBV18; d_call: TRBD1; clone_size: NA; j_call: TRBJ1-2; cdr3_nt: TGTGCCAGCTCACCCAGGGGGGATATAAACTATGGCTACACCTTC; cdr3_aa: CASSPRGDINYGYTF
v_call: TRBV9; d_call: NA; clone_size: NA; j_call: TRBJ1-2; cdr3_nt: TGTGCCAGCAGCGTAACTCATGGCTACACCTTC; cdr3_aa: CASSVTHGYTF
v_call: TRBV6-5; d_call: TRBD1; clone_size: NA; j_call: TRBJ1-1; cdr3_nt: TGTGCCAGCAGCCCAACCGGGACAGGGAGAACTGAAGCTTTCTTT; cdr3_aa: CASSPTGTGRTEAFF
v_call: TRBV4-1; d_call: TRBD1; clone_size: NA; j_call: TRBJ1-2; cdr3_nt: TGCGCCAGCAGCCCCCGGACAGGTAGTATTGTTCTCGGCTACACCTTC; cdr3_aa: CASSPRTGSIVLGYTF
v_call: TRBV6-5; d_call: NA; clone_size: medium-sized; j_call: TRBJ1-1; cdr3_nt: TGTGCCAGCAGTCCCATCTTGGGCGACACTGAAGCTTTCTTT; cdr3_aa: CASSPILGDTEAFF
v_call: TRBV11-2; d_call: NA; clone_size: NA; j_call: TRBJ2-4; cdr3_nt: TGTGCCAGCAGCTTATGGTCTAGCCTAGCCAAAAACATTCAGTACTTC; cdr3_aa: CASSLWSSLAKNIQYF
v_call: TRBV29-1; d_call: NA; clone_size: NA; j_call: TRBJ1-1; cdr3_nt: TGCAGCTATGGGAGGAACACTGAAGCTTTCTTT; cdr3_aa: CSYGRNTEAFF
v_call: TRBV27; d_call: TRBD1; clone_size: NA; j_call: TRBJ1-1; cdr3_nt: TGTGCCAGCAGTTTAACAGGGGAGCCCACTGAAGCTTTCTTT; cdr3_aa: CASSLTGEPTEAFF
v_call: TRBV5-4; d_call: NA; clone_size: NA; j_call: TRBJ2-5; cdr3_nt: TGTGCCAGCAGCGCCAAGGGGATAGAGACCCAGTACTTC; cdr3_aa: CASSAKGIETQYF
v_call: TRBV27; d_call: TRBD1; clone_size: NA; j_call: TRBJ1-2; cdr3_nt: TGTGCCAGCACGGCCGGGACGGACAGGCAGGGCTACACCTTC; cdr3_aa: CASTAGTDRQGYTF
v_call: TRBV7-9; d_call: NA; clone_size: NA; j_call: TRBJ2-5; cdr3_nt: TGTGCCAGCAAGGTCCCACTAGGAGGTGGGGAGACCCAGTACTTC; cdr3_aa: CASKVPLGGGETQYF
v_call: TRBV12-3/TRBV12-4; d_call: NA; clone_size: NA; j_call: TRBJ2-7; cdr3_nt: TGTGCCAGCAGTCCTTCTAAATACGAGCAGTACTTC; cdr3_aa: CASSPSKYEQYF
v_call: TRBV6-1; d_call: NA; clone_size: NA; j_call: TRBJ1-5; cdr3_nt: TGTGCCAGCAGTGAGTTCAGACTGGGTCAGCCCCAGCATTTT; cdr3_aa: CASSEFRLGQPQHF
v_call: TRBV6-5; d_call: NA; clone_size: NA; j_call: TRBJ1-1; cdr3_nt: TGTGCCAGCAGTTATGCCAGGGTAGTGAACACTGAAGCTTTCTTT; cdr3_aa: CASSYARVVNTEAFF
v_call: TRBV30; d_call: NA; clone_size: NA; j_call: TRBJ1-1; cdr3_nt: TGTGCCCGAAACTCCCTTAGGTTAGACAATGTGAACACTGAAGCTTTCTTT; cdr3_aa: CARNSLRLDNVNTEAFF
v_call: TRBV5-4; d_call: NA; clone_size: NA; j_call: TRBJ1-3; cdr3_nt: TGTGCCAGCAGCTCGGTGTCTGGAAACACCATATATTTT; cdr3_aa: CASSSVSGNTIYF
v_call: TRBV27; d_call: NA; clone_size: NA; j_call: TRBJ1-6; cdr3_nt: TGTGCCAGCAGTCCAGGGCGGGGCAGATCACCCCTCCACTTT; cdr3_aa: CASSPGRGRSPLHF
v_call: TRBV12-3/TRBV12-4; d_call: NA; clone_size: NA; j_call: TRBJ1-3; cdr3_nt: TGTGCCAGCAGTTTCGGGGGAAACACCATATATTTT; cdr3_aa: CASSFGGNTIYF
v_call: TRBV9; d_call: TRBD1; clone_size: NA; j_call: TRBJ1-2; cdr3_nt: TGTGCCAGCAGCTTACGGGGACAGGGACTTGGCTACACCTTC; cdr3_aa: CASSLRGQGLGYTF
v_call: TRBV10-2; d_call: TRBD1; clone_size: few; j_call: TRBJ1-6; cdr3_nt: TGCGCCAGCAGTGATCGGGACAGCTATAATTCACCCCTCCACTTT; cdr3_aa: CASSDRDSYNSPLHF
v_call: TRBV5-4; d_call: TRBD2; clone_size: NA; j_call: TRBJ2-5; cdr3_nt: TGTGCCAGCAGCTTTGGGGGACTAGCGGGGCAACAAGAGACCCAGTACTTC; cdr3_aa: CASSFGGLAGQQETQYF
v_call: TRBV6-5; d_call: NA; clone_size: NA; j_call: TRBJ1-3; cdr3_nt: TGTGCCAGCAGTTACTCTCACAGGGTCAAAGGAAACACCATATATTTT; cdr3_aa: CASSYSHRVKGNTIYF